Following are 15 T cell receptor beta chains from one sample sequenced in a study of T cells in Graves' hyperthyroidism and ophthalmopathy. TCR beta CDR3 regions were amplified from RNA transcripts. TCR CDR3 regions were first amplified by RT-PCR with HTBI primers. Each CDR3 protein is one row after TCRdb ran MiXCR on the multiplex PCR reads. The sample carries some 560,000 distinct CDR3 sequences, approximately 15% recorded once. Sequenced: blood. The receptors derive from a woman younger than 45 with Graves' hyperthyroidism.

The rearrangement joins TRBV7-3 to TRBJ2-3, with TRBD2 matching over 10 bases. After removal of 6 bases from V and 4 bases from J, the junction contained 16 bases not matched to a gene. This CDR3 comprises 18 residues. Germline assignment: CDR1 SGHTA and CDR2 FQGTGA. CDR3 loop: CASSPTKIQREGADTQYF. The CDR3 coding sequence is TGTGCCAGCAGTCCAACAAAGATCCAGCGGGAGGGCGCAGATACGCAGTATTTT.

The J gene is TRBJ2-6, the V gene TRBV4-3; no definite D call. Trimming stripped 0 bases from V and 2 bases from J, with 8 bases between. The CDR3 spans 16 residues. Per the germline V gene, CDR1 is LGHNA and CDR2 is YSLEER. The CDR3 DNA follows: TGCGCCAGCAGCCAAGAAGAAGGGACTGGGGCCAACGTCCTGACTTTC. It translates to CASSQEEGTGANVLTF.

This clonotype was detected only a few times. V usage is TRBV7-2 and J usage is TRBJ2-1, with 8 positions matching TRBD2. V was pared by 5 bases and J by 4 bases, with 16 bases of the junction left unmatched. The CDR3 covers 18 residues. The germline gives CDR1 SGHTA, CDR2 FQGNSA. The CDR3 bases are TGTGCCAGCAGCCCGAGGGTGTCTAGCGGGCTTACTTACAATGAGCAGTTCTTC. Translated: CASSPRVSSGLTYNEQFF.

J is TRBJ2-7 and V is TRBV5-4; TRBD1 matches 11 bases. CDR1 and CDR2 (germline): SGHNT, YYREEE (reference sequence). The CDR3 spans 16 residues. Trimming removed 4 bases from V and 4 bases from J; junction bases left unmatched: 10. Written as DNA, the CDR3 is TGTGCCAGCAGCCTCAACCAGGACAGGGGGCGATACGAGCAGTACTTC. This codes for CASSLNQDRGRYEQYF.

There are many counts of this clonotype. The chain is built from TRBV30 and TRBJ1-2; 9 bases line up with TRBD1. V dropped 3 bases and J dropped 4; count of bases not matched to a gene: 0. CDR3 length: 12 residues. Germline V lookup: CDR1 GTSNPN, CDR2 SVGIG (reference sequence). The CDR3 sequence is CAWRDRGYGYTF. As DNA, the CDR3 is TGTGCCTGGAGGGACAGGGGCTATGGCTACACCTTC. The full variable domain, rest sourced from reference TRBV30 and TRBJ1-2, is SQTIHQWPATLVQPVGSPLSLECTVEGTSNPNLYWYRQAAGRGLQLLFYSVGIGQISSEVPQNLSASRPQDRQFILSSKKLLLSDSGFYLCAWRDRGYGYTFGSGTRLTVV.

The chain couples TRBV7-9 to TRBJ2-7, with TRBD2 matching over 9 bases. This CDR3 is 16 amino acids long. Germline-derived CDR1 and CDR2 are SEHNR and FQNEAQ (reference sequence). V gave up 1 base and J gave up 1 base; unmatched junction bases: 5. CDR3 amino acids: CASSLDLGLASYEQYF. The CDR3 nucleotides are TGTGCCAGCAGCTTAGATCTGGGACTAGCTTCCTACGAGCAGTACTTC.

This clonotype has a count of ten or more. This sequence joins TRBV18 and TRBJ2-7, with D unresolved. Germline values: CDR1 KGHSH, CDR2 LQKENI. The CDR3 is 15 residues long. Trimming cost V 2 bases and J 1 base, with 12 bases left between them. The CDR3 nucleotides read TGTGCCAGCTCACCAGTAAACTCCCTTTCCTACGAGCAGTACTTC. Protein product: CASSPVNSLSYEQYF.

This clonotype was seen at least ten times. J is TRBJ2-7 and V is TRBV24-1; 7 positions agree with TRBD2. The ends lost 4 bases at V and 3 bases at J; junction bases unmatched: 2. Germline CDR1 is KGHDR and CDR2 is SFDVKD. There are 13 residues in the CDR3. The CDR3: CATSEGGSYEQYF. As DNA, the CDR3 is TGTGCCACCAGTGAGGGCGGGAGCTACGAGCAGTACTTC.

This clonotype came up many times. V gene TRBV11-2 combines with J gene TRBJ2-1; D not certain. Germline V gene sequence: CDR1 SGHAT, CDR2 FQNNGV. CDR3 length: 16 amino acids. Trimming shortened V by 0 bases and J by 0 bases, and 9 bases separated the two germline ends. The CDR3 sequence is CASSLDAAISYNEQFF. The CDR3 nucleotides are TGTGCCAGCAGCTTAGATGCGGCCATCTCCTACAATGAGCAGTTCTTC.

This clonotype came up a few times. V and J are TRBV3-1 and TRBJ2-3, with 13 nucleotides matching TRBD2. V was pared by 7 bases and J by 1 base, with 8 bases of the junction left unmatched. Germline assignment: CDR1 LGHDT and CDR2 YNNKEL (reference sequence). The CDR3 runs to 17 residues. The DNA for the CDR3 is TGTGCCAGCACCCGGACTAGCGGGAGAGGGGGCACAGATACGCAGTATTTT. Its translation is CASTRTSGRGGTDTQYF.

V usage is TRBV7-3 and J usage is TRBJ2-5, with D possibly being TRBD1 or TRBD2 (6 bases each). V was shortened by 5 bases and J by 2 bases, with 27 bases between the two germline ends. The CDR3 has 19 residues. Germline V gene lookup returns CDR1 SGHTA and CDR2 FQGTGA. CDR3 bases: TGTGCCAGCAGCCCATTAGGGGGGCCTCTCGGGGGCCGGCAAGAGACCCAGTACTTC. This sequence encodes CASSPLGGPLGGRQETQYF.

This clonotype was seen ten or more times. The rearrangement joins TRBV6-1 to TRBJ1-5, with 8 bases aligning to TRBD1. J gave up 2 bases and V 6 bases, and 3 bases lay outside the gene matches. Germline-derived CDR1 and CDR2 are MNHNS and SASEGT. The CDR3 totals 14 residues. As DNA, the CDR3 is TGTGCCAGCAGAGCGGACAGGGGCAATCAGCCCCAGCATTTT. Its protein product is CASRADRGNQPQHF.

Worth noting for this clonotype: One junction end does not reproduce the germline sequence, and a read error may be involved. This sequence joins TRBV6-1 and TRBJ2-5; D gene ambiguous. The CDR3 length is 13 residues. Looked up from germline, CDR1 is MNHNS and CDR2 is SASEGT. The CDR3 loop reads CASSNWLREAQYF. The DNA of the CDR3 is TGTGCCAGCTCAAATTGGTTGCGAGAGGCCCAGTACTTC.

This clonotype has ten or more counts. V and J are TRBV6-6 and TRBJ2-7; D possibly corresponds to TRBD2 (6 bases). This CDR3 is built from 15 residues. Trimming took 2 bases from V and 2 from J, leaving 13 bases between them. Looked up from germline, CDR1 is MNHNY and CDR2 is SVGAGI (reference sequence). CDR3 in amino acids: CASSYGAGPTYEQYF. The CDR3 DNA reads TGTGCCAGCAGTTACGGGGCGGGACCTACCTACGAGCAGTACTTC.

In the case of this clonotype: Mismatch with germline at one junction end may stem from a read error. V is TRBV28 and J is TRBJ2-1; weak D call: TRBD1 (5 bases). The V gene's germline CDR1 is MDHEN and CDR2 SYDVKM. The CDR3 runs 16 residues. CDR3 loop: CASSQDIRPGFDEQFF. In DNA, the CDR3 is TGCGCCAGCAGCCAAGATATCCGACCAGGGTTCGATGAGCAGTTCTTC.